These 4 T cell receptor beta chains came from one sample sequenced in a study of cytomegalovirus exposure and HLA in healthy donors. The PCR used 60 Vbeta and 13 Jbeta primers. Data came from immunoSEQ multiplex PCR; TCRdb stores just in-frame clones and leaves some out. This table holds about 200,000 clones, 80% to 85% found once. Sequenced input: PBMCs. All receptors come from a woman between 18 and 30 years old in good health and CMV-seronegative.

The chain has TRBV28 and TRBJ2-1; 12 bases align to TRBD2. Germline-derived CDR1 and CDR2 are MDHEN and SYDVKM. V shed 6 bases, J shed 4 bases, and the junction held 7 bases outside the gene matches. CDR3 size: 16 residues. CDR3 amino acids: CASRPTGTSGYNEQFF. The CDR3 DNA sequence: TGTGCCAGCAGGCCCACCGGGACTAGCGGGTACAATGAGCAGTTCTTC.

The rearrangement uses TRBV5-1 and TRBJ1-1; 10 nucleotides line up with TRBD1. Trimming cost V 0 bases and J 4 bases; bases outside gene matches: 3. Germline V gene sequence: CDR1 SGHRS, CDR2 YFSETQ. This CDR3 has 15 amino acids. The CDR3 region is CASSLAWTGGTEAFF. DNA for the CDR3: TGCGCCAGCAGCTTGGCTTGGACAGGGGGCACTGAAGCTTTCTTT.

This clone was detected only a few times. The chain couples TRBV7-2 to TRBJ2-3; 9 nucleotides line up with TRBD1. The V gene's germline CDR1 is SGHTA and CDR2 FQGNSA. After removal of 3 bases from V and 12 bases from J, the junction contained 4 bases not matched to a gene. The CDR3 contains 12 residues. The CDR3 DNA sequence: TGTGCCAGCAGCTTCCCGGGACAGGGACAGTATTTT. Translated, it gives CASSFPGQGQYF.

The chain has TRBV27 and TRBJ2-3; D is perhaps TRBD2 (5 bases). The CDR3 is made up of 13 amino acids. The V gene's germline CDR1 is MNHEY and CDR2 SMNVEV (reference sequence). The V end lost 2 bases, the J end lost 5 bases, and 8 bases lay between the germline ends. This CDR3 is CASSLTSQDTQYF. As DNA, the CDR3 is TGTGCCAGCAGTTTAACTAGTCAAGATACGCAGTATTTT.